Listed below are T cell receptor beta chains from one sample, sequenced in a study of tumor-infiltrating lymphocytes in primary liver carcinoma. TCRdb itself ran the multiplex PCR reads through MiXCR, one entry per CDR3 protein. The sample comprises approximately 330,000 distinct CDR3 sequences, less than 70% of which are singletons, and under 8.5% rests with the top ten. Sequencing was carried out using peripheral blood. The source is a man in his forties with primary liver carcinoma and hepatitis B virus infection. CDR3s include the opening cysteine and the closing phenylalanine or tryptophan. The D gene is left open where the match is weak. Clone size is given for some rows only: seen once, a few or many times, or a class if the clone is expanded.

CDR3 | DNA | V | length | J | D | size
CASSLQGGETQYF | TGTGCCAGCAGTTTGCAGGGCGGGGAGACCCAGTACTTC | TRBV12-3/TRBV12-4 | 13 | TRBJ2-5 | . | many
CSVAETSSVNEQLF | TGCAGCGTTGCGGAGACCTCGAGCGTCAATGAGCAGCTCTTC | TRBV29-1 | 14 | TRBJ2-1 | . | once
CASSLRVGAQETQYF | TGCGCCAGCAGCCTGAGAGTTGGGGCTCAAGAGACCCAGTACTTC | TRBV5-1 | 15 | TRBJ2-5 | . | .
CSVTVGRNTEAFF | TGCAGCGTGACGGTGGGCCGGAACACTGAAGCTTTCTTC | TRBV29-1 | 13 | TRBJ1-1 | . | .
CASKRWVGGTDTQYF | TGTGCCAGCAAGCGGTGGGTAGGAGGGACAGATACGCAGTATTTT | TRBV2 | 15 | TRBJ2-3 | . | .
CASSRELLTTSSYNEQFF | TGTGCCAGCAGCCGCGAACTCCTAACCACGAGCTCCTACAATGAGCAGTTCTTC | TRBV5-4 | 18 | TRBJ2-1 | . | .
CASNTHRGEEYF | TGTGCCAGCAACACCCACAGGGGCGAGGAGTACTTC | TRBV11-2 | 12 | TRBJ2-7 | TRBD1 | .
CASNDLDGVLTGELFF | TGCGCCAGCAACGATCTGGACGGGGTGTTAACCGGTGAGCTGTTTTTT | TRBV4-1 | 16 | TRBJ2-2 | . | .
CANSFLSLAGMEQFF | TGTGCCAACAGCTTTTTGTCACTAGCGGGAATGGAGCAGTTCTTC | TRBV11-2 | 15 | TRBJ2-1 | TRBD2 | once
CASSQGWNQPQYF | TGTGCCAGCAGCCAGGGGTGGAACCAGCCCCAGTATTTT | TRBV11-2 | 13 | TRBJ2-3 | . | once
CSMRLQGDTEAFF | TGCAGCATGAGGTTACAGGGGGACACTGAAGCTTTCTTT | TRBV29-1 | 13 | TRBJ1-1 | TRBD1 | many
CANSPGRIYTF | TGTGCCAACAGTCCCGGACGGATTTACACCTTC | TRBV6-2/TRBV6-3 | 11 | TRBJ1-2 | . | .
CASSGGGADTQYF | TGTGCCAGCTCTGGGGGGGGGGCAGATACGCAGTATTTT | TRBV28 | 13 | TRBJ2-3 | TRBD2 | .
CASSLEWQITYTQYF | TGTGCCAGCAGCTTAGAATGGCAGATCACATATACACAGTATTTT | TRBV11-2 | 15 | TRBJ2-3 | . | few
CASSLAGGSSPLHF | TGTGCCAGTAGCCTGGCAGGGGGCAGTTCACCCCTCCACTTT | TRBV19 | 14 | TRBJ1-6 | TRBD1 | once
CASSEGLAGLNTGELSF | TGTGCCAGCAGCGAAGGACTAGCGGGATTGAACACCGGGGAGTTGTCTTTT | TRBV11-1 | 17 | TRBJ2-2 | TRBD2 | .
CASSLSGQVDNEQFF | TGTGCCAGCAGTTTAAGTGGTCAGGTCGACAATGAGCAGTTCTTC | TRBV7-9 | 15 | TRBJ2-1 | . | .
CASSLDTAGEQCF | TGTGCCAGCAGCTTAGACACTGCGGGCGAGCAGTGCTTC | TRBV11-2 | 13 | TRBJ2-7 | . | .
CASSLTGSGAYVLTF | TGTGCCAGCAGCTTGACAGGGTCTGGGGCCTACGTCCTTACTTTC | TRBV6-2/TRBV6-3 | 15 | TRBJ2-6 | TRBD1 | once
CDSSSYQRGSETQYF | TGTGACAGCAGCTCCTACCAGCGGGGGTCGGAGACCCAGTACTTC | TRBV7-9 | 15 | TRBJ2-5 | TRBD2 | .
CASSGLAGCTGELFF | TGTGCCAGCAGCGGACTAGCGGGCTGCACCGGGGAGCTGTTTTTT | TRBV6-2/TRBV6-3 | 15 | TRBJ2-2 | TRBD2 | few
CASSLGPGSTDTQYF | TGTGCCAGCAGCTTGGGTCCGGGGAGCACAGATACGCAGTATTTT | TRBV5-4 | 15 | TRBJ2-3 | . | many
CASGLSPRGDTIYF | TGTGCCAGCGGCTTAAGTCCGAGAGGGGACACCATATATTTT | TRBV11-2 | 14 | TRBJ1-3 | . | .
CASSYSGISGTTREIQYF | TGTGCCAGCAGTTACTCAGGTATAAGCGGGACAACGCGTGAGATCCAGTACTTC | TRBV6-5 | 18 | TRBJ2-5 | . | once
CASSSGTRPYEQYF | TGCGCCAGCAGCTCCGGGACACGTCCCTACGAGCAGTACTTC | TRBV5-1 | 14 | TRBJ2-7 | . | .
CASSLPANVNYGYTF | TGTGCCAGCAGCCTCCCCGCGAACGTTAACTATGGCTACACCTTC | TRBV6-1 | 15 | TRBJ1-2 | . | few
CASSETPNPNYGYTF | TGTGCCAGCAGTGAAACACCGAACCCAAACTATGGCTACACCTTC | TRBV6-1 | 15 | TRBJ1-2 | . | few
CASRGSGTVPNYGYTF | TGTGCCAGCAGGGGATCCGGGACAGTTCCTAACTATGGCTACACCTTC | TRBV6-1 | 16 | TRBJ1-2 | TRBD1 | many
CASSLDGTAKNIQYF | TGCGCCAGCAGCTTGGATGGGACAGCCAAAAACATTCAGTACTTC | TRBV5-1 | 15 | TRBJ2-4 | . | .
CASSDRTSGNEQFF | TGTGCCAGCAGTGACAGGACTAGCGGAAATGAGCAGTTCTTC | TRBV6-1 | 14 | TRBJ2-1 | TRBD2 | few
CASRHLLAGDTGEMFF | TGTGCCAGCAGACACCTCCTAGCGGGAGACACAGGGGAGATGTTTTTT | TRBV6-2/TRBV6-3 | 16 | TRBJ2-2 | TRBD2 | .
CSVKGGRGPKSSYNEQSF | TGCAGCGTAAAGGGGGGCAGGGGGCCTAAGAGCTCCTACAATGAGCAGTCCTTT | TRBV29-1 | 18 | TRBJ2-1 | TRBD1 | .
CSVGYNEHLF | TGCAGCGTCGGCTACAATGAGCACTTATTC | TRBV29-1 | 10 | TRBJ2-1 | . | .
CASSLQGNNQPQHF | TGTGCCAGCAGTCTACAGGGTAACAATCAGCCCCAGCATTTT | TRBV6-1 | 14 | TRBJ1-5 | . | .
CSVEDPDWDTYNERFF | TGCAGCGTTGAAGATCCTGACTGGGACACCTACAATGAGCGGTTCTTC | TRBV29-1 | 16 | TRBJ2-1 | . | .
CATSAVPGLAPSSYNEQFF | TGTGCCACCAGTGCTGTCCCGGGACTAGCTCCGAGCTCCTACAATGAGCAGTTCTTC | TRBV24-1 | 19 | TRBJ2-1 | TRBD2 | few
CASSSLGWRDYNEQFF | TGTGCCAGCAGCTCCTTGGGTTGGCGGGACTACAATGAGCAGTTCTTC | TRBV7-9 | 16 | TRBJ2-1 | . | many
CASRRDWDRGETQYF | TGTGCCAGCAGACGCGATTGGGACAGGGGAGAGACCCAGTACTTC | TRBV6-5 | 15 | TRBJ2-5 | TRBD1 | many
CASSSSRTSRDEQYF | TGTGCCAGCAGCTCCTCGAGGACTAGCAGGGACGAGCAGTACTTC | TRBV7-8 | 15 | TRBJ2-7 | TRBD2 | few
CASRDSVANTGELFF | TGTGCCAGCAGGGATAGCGTGGCGAACACCGGGGAGCTGTTTTTT | TRBV6-6 | 15 | TRBJ2-2 | . | few
CARSVRIRGRDYGYTF | TGTGCCCGGAGTGTCCGAATCAGGGGGCGAGACTATGGCTACACCTTC | TRBV30 | 16 | TRBJ1-2 | TRBD1 | .
CASSSSGASGYTF | TGTGCCAGCAGTTCGTCGGGGGCAAGTGGCTACACCTTC | TRBV6-5 | 13 | TRBJ1-2 | . | few
CASMELGTGNTEAFF | TGTGCCAGCATGGAGTTGGGGACGGGAAACACTGAAGCTTTCTTT | TRBV12-3/TRBV12-4 | 15 | TRBJ1-1 | . | many
CAGSYGNTEAFF | TGTGCCGGCAGTTACGGGAACACTGAAGCTTTCTTT | TRBV6-2/TRBV6-3 | 12 | TRBJ1-1 | . | .
CAISAGENQPQHF | TGTGCTATTTCTGCGGGGGAGAATCAGCCCCAGCATTTT | TRBV6-5 | 13 | TRBJ1-5 | . | many
CASSQDERVGNEQFF | TGCGCCAGCAGCCAAGATGAGCGGGTAGGGAATGAGCAGTTCTTC | TRBV4-1 | 15 | TRBJ2-1 | . | many